Each of the 2 T cell receptor beta chains below was sequenced from the same sample in a study of OX40 agonist ivuxolimab in advanced cancers. Using immunoSEQ multiplex PCR, the repertoire was profiled, and TCRdb retains in-frame clones only, with some absent. The data contain tens of thousands of clones, around 82% of them seen just once; the ten biggest clones take up just under 7%. The sample in question was CD4+ or CD8+ T cells sorted from blood, obtained in a trial of the OX40 agonist ivuxolimab. These receptors originate from an adult with an advanced solid tumor such as melanoma, head and neck, liver or kidney cancer.

This sequence joins TRBV29-1 and TRBJ1-2; 8 nucleotides match TRBD1. Germline V lookup: CDR1 SQVTM, CDR2 ANQGSEA. The CDR3 totals 12 residues. J gave up 8 bases and V 6 bases, and 8 bases lay outside the gene matches. CDR3 DNA sequence: TGCAGCGTATCGACAGGGGCGGAGGGCTACACCTTC. This encodes CSVSTGAEGYTF.

This chain uses TRBV10-3 with TRBJ2-1, with TRBD2 matching 11 bases. This CDR3 region has 17 residues. Trimming removed 8 bases from V and 0 bases from J; junction bases left unmatched: 9. Germline-derived CDR1 and CDR2 are ENHRY and SYGVKD. The DNA for the CDR3 is TGTGCCATCGGTTCACTAGCGGGAGAAGACTCCTACAATGAGCAGTTCTTC. Its protein product is CAIGSLAGEDSYNEQFF.